Below, 26 T cell receptor beta chains from the same sample are listed, as sequenced in a study of T cell changes during pregnancy in multiple sclerosis. Assay used: immunoSEQ multiplex PCR; TCRdb lists only in-frame clones, some missing. The sample records about 110,000 clones, around 90% being singletons. The specimen comprised peripheral blood, sampled in the third trimester of pregnancy. These receptors were obtained from a female donor with multiple sclerosis, enrolled in a pregnancy study.

This chain links TRBV9 with TRBJ1-2; D uncertain. V was shortened by 3 bases and J by 6 bases, with 6 bases between the two germline ends. The CDR3 has 11 amino acids. Germline CDR1 reads SGDLS; CDR2 reads YYNGEE. For the CDR3, the DNA is TGTGCCAGCAGCGCTCTCGATGGCTACACCTTC. Its translation is CASSALDGYTF.

This chain connects TRBV25-1 to TRBJ2-5; the D gene is possibly TRBD2 (6 bases). Germline V gene lookup returns CDR1 MGHDK and CDR2 SYGVNS. V was trimmed by 4 bases and J by 1 base, leaving 10 bases between them. This CDR3 has 14 residues. The CDR3 protein is CASSGPGSQETQYF. The CDR3 nucleotides are TGTGCCAGCAGTGGGCCCGGGAGCCAAGAGACCCAGTACTTC.

This chain joins TRBV6-1 and TRBJ1-1, with 9 bases fitting TRBD1. CDR3 length: 17 residues. Germline trimming cut 4 bases from V and 1 base from J; bases unmatched to any gene: 10. Per germline, CDR1 MNHNS and CDR2 SASEGT. The CDR3 is CASSVHIRGQGNTEAFF. CDR3 DNA: TGTGCCAGCAGTGTACACATCCGGGGACAGGGGAACACTGAAGCTTTCTTT.

In this sample, this clone turned up once. The chain carries TRBV5-6 and TRBJ2-1, with D maybe TRBD1 (6 bases). CDR1 is SGHDT and CDR2 is YYEEEE in the germline V gene. Trimming left V 4 bases short and J 2 bases short, with 16 bases between. CDR3 length equals 16 residues. This CDR3 reads CASSVPGVDAYNEQFF. CDR3 DNA sequence: TGTGCCAGCAGCGTCCCAGGGGTCGACGCCTACAATGAGCAGTTCTTC.

This clone was recorded a few times. This chain joins TRBV9 and TRBJ1-2; a possible D gene is TRBD1 (5 bases). V was pared by 3 bases and J by 5 bases, with 23 bases between. This CDR3 is 17 amino acids long. Germline-derived CDR1 and CDR2 are SGDLS and YYNGEE. The CDR3 nucleotides read TGTGCCAGCAGCGATCACCTTCTCCAGGGATTCGCGTATGGCTACACCTTC. As protein: CASSDHLLQGFAYGYTF.

This sequence joins TRBV27 and TRBJ2-7; tentative D call: TRBD2 (6 bases). The CDR3 covers 17 residues. V was pared by 3 bases and J by 0 bases, with 18 bases between. CDR1 is MNHEY, CDR2 SMNVEV, per germline (reference sequence). The CDR3 spells CASSFRAVAAGSYEQYF. The CDR3 DNA reads as TGTGCCAGCAGTTTTCGCGCGGTTGCAGCGGGCTCCTACGAGCAGTACTTC.

The V call is TRBV19, the J call TRBJ2-2, with 10 bases that match TRBD1. This CDR3 region has 17 residues. Trimming cost V 6 bases and J 0 bases; bases outside gene matches: 7. The germline CDR1 and CDR2 sequences are LNHDA and SQIVND (reference sequence). The CDR3: CASSQDRGASNTGELFF. CDR3 in DNA: TGTGCCAGTAGCCAGGACAGGGGGGCTTCGAACACCGGGGAGCTGTTTTTT.

The chain combines TRBV27 with TRBJ1-2; 7 bases map to TRBD1. Germline CDR1 MNHEY, CDR2 SMNVEV (reference sequence). Losses at the gene ends were 6 bases for V and 3 bases for J; bases not matched to a gene: 4. The CDR3 runs 13 residues. The CDR3 bases are TGTGCCAGCAGAGACAGGGCCTACTATGGCTACACCTTC. Residues: CASRDRAYYGYTF.

The chain couples TRBV5-1 to TRBJ2-3; maybe TRBD1 (6 bases). The CDR3 extends over 14 amino acids. Trimming stripped 2 bases from V and 1 base from J, with 8 bases between. Looked up from germline, CDR1 is SGHRS and CDR2 is YFSETQ. The CDR3 spells CASSFRQGTDTQYF. In nucleotides, the CDR3 is TGCGCCAGCAGCTTCCGACAGGGCACAGATACGCAGTATTTT.

The CDR3 DNA reads as TGTGCCAGCAGCCAAGTCGGATGGACAGGGGCTATTGGAAACACCATATATTTT. Translated: CASSQVGWTGAIGNTIYF. The chain joins TRBV4-2 to TRBJ1-3; 9 bases line up with TRBD1. The V and J ends lost 1 base and 3 bases, in that order; junction bases with no gene match: 10. Germline V gene data show CDR1 as LGHNA and CDR2 as YNFKEQ. The CDR3 is made up of 18 amino acids.

This clone has a single count. This chain connects TRBV18 to TRBJ1-4, with TRBD1 matching 8 bases. This CDR3 is 13 amino acids long. Germline V gene data show CDR1 as KGHSH and CDR2 as LQKENI. With V trimmed by 3 bases and J by 8 bases, 2 bases remained unmatched. CDR3 sequence: CASSPGQAEKLFF. The CDR3 coding sequence is TGTGCCAGCTCACCGGGACAGGCCGAAAAACTGTTTTTT. Full variable domain (rest looked up from reference TRBV18 and TRBJ1-4): NAGVMQNPRHLVRRRGQEARLRCSPMKGHSHVYWYRQLPEEGLKFMVYLQKENIIDESGMPKERFSAEFPKEGPSILRIQQVVRGDSAAYFCASSPGQAEKLFFGSGTQLSVL.

This clone was found once. The chain combines TRBV7-9 with TRBJ1-1; D remains unclear. V was shortened by 0 bases and J by 1 base, with 15 bases between the two germline ends. The CDR3 is made up of 17 amino acids. Germline CDR1 reads SEHNR; CDR2 reads FQNEAQ (reference sequence). CDR3 sequence: CASSLAFGPPGNTEAFF. In DNA, the CDR3 is TGTGCCAGCAGCTTAGCGTTTGGTCCGCCGGGGAACACTGAAGCTTTCTTT.

V usage is TRBV7-2 and J usage is TRBJ2-5, with 8 bases fitting TRBD1. The CDR3 consists of 14 residues. Germline CDR1 is SGHTA and CDR2 is FQGNSA. J gave up 4 bases and V 4 bases, and 5 bases lay outside the gene matches. In nucleotides, the CDR3 is TGTGCCAGCAGCTCTGACAGGGGAGGAGAGACCCAGTACTTC. It codes for CASSSDRGGETQYF.

This chain uses TRBV5-4 with TRBJ1-4; no clear D gene. V lost 4 bases, J lost 0 bases, and 7 bases lay in between. The CDR3 loop spans 14 amino acids. Germline-derived CDR1 and CDR2 are SGHNT and YYREEE (reference sequence). The CDR3 region has the DNA TGTGCCAGCAGCGCTGGAGCAACTAATGAAAAACTGTTTTTT. It is translated as CASSAGATNEKLFF.

The chain recombines TRBV13 with TRBJ1-1; 12 bases map to TRBD1. V shed 6 bases and J 5 bases; nucleotides not matched to a gene: 7. The CDR3 is 15 amino acids. Looked up from germline, CDR1 is PRHDT and CDR2 is FYEKMQ (reference sequence). This CDR3 is CASRTRDRGRTEAFF. The DNA for the CDR3 is TGTGCCAGCAGGACCCGGGACAGGGGGCGAACTGAAGCTTTCTTT.

The chain uses TRBV25-1 and TRBJ1-1; no clear D. V was pared by 3 bases and J by 1 base, with 9 bases between. The germline CDR1 and CDR2 sequences are MGHDK and SYGVNS. This CDR3 is built from 14 residues. The CDR3 DNA reads TGTGCCAGCAGTGACCCGACATGGAACACTGAAGCTTTCTTT. Its translation: CASSDPTWNTEAFF. The variable domain in full, completed from reference TRBV25-1 and TRBJ1-1, reads EADIYQTPRYLVIGTGKKITLECSQTMGHDKMYWYQQDPGMELHLIHYSYGVNSTEKGDLSSESTVSRIRTEHFPLTLESARPSHTSQYLCASSDPTWNTEAFFGQGTRLTVV.

CDR3 bases: TGTGCCTGGAGCCCGACAGCTACTAACTATGGCTACACCTTC. This sequence encodes CAWSPTATNYGYTF. This chain connects TRBV30 to TRBJ1-2; perhaps TRBD1 as D (5 bases). The CDR3 totals 14 residues. Germline CDR1 is GTSNPN and CDR2 is SVGIG (reference sequence). Trimming pared 3 bases from V and 0 bases from J, leaving 11 bases between.

This sequence joins TRBV5-5 and TRBJ1-1, with 8 bases fitting TRBD1. CDR1 and CDR2 (germline): SGHKS, YYEKEE (reference sequence). CDR3 length: 15 residues. Trimming cost V 4 bases and J 11 bases; bases outside gene matches: 16. This chain's CDR3 is CASSLSGQGGIKAFF. The CDR3, as DNA: TGTGCCAGCAGCCTCTCCGGACAGGGAGGGATTAAGGCTTTCTTT.

The rearrangement uses TRBV6-1 and TRBJ1-2; 8 nucleotides agree with TRBD1. The CDR3 is 15 residues long. V shed 3 bases and J 6 bases; nucleotides not matched to a gene: 9. Germline CDR1 and CDR2: MNHNS and SASEGT. CDR3 nucleotides: TGTGCCAGCAGTGACTTGAGGACAGGGTACGATGGCTACACCTTC. Translation gives CASSDLRTGYDGYTF.

The rearrangement links TRBV7-2 to TRBJ2-3, with 12 nucleotides matching TRBD2. V lost 4 bases and J lost 4; bases outside the gene matches: 12. The CDR3 covers 18 residues. CDR1 is SGHTA and CDR2 is FQGNSA in the germline V gene. The CDR3 loop reads CASSSISTTSGGSDTQYF. For the CDR3, the DNA is TGTGCCAGCAGCTCTATATCAACGACTAGCGGGGGATCAGATACGCAGTATTTT.

This chain links TRBV5-6 with TRBJ2-1; 7 nucleotides agree with TRBD2. CDR3 length equals 16 residues. CDR1 is SGHDT and CDR2 is YYEEEE in the germline V gene. The J segment lost 8 bases and the V segment lost 0 bases, leaving 11 bases of the junction unmatched. The CDR3 DNA follows: TGTGCCAGCAGCTTGGTATTCGAGCGGGATCAGGATGAGCAGTTCTTC. It yields the protein CASSLVFERDQDEQFF.

V gene TRBV9 combines with J gene TRBJ2-7; no definite D call. Trimming removed 0 bases from V and 0 bases from J, with 7 bases in between. CDR1 is SGDLS, CDR2 YYNGEE, per germline. The CDR3 length is 14 residues. In DNA form, the CDR3 reads TGTGCCAGCAGCGTAGGGCTTGGCTCCTACGAGCAGTACTTC. Translation gives CASSVGLGSYEQYF.

DNA of the CDR3: TGCGCCAGCAGTGAACAGGGGTTGCCTGAAAAACTGTTTTTT. It codes for CASSEQGLPEKLFF. This chain connects TRBV10-1 to TRBJ1-4; 7 positions agree with TRBD1. Per the germline V gene, CDR1 is WNHNN and CDR2 is SYGVQD (reference sequence). V lost 3 bases and J lost 7; bases outside the gene matches: 5. The CDR3 is 14 amino acids.

This chain uses TRBV19 with TRBJ2-1; no firm D call. V lost 8 bases and J lost 0, with 20 bases in between. Germline V gene data show CDR1 as LNHDA and CDR2 as SQIVND (reference sequence). This CDR3 contains 17 residues. The CDR3 bases are TGTGCCAGTTCCCCATATCCAATAAAGAGCTCCTACAATGAGCAGTTCTTC. This codes for CASSPYPIKSSYNEQFF.

V is TRBV18 and J is TRBJ2-5, with D possibly TRBD2 on 7 matching bases. The CDR3 totals 15 residues. Trimming took off 2 bases at V and 6 bases at J, with 16 bases between the two ends. Germline CDR1 and CDR2: KGHSH and LQKENI. CDR3 in DNA: TGTGCCAGCTCACCAGTCGGGGGGCTAGCTCAGACCCAGTACTTC. Protein sequence: CASSPVGGLAQTQYF.

The gene calls are TRBV6-1 and TRBJ1-2, with TRBD1 as a possible D gene (5 bases). Germline assignment: CDR1 MNHNS and CDR2 SASEGT. The CDR3 is 16 amino acids. The V and J ends lost 4 bases and 6 bases respectively, with 21 bases between them. As DNA, the CDR3 is TGTGCCAGCAGTGCCACCCCCGGGACTGGTATGGATGGCTACACCTTC. Amino acid sequence: CASSATPGTGMDGYTF.